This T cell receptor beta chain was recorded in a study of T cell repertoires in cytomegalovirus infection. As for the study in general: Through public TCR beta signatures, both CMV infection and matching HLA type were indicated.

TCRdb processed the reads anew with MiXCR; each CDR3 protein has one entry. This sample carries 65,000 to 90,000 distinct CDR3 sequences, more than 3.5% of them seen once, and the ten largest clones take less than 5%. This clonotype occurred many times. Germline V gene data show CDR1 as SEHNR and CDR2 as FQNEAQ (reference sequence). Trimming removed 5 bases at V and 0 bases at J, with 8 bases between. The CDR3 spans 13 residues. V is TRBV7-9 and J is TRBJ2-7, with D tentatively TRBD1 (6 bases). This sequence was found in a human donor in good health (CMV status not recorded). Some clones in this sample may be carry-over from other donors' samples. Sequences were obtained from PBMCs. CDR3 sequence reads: CASSPDSSYEQYF. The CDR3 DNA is TGTGCCAGCAGCCCGGACAGCTCCTACGAGCAGTACTTC.